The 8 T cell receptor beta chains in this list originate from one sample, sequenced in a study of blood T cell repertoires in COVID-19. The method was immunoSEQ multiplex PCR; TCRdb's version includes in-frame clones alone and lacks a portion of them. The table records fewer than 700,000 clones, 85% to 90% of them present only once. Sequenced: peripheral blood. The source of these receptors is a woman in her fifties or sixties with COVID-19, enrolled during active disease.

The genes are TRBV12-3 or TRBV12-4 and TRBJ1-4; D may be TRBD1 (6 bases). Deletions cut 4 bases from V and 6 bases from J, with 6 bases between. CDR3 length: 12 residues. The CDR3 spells CASSWTDEKLFF. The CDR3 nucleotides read TGTGCCAGCAGTTGGACAGATGAAAAACTGTTTTTT.

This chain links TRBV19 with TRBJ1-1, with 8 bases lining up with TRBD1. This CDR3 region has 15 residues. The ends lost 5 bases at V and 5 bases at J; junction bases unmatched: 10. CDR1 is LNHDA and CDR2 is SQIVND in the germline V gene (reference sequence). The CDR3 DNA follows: TGTGCCAGTAGTGACCAAACAGGGGGATGGACTGAAGCTTTCTTT. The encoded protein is CASSDQTGGWTEAFF.

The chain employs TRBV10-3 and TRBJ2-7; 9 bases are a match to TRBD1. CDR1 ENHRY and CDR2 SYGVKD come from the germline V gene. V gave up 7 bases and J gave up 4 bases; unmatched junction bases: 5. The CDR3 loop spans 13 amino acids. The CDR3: CAITDRGNYEQYF. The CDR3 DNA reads TGTGCCATCACAGACAGGGGGAATTACGAGCAGTACTTC.

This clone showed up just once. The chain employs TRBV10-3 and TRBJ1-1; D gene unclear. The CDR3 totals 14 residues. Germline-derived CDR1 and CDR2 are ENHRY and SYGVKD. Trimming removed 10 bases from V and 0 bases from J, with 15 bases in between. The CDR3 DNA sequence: TGTGCCACCTCCCCGGAGGTGATGAACACTGAAGCTTTCTTT. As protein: CATSPEVMNTEAFF.

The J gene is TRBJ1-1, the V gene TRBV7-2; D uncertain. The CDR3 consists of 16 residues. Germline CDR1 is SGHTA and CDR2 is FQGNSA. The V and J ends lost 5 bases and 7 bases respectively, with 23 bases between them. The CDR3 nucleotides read TGTGCCAGCAGCCCACTAGACGGCCTTGGGGTAGGTGAAGCTTTCTTT. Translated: CASSPLDGLGVGEAFF.

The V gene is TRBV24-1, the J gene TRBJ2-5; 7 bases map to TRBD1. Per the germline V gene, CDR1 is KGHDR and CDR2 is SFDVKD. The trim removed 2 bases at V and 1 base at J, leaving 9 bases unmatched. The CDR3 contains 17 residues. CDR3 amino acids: CATSDSGTVGIQETQYF. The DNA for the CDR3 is TGTGCCACCAGTGATTCCGGGACAGTGGGGATCCAAGAGACCCAGTACTTC.

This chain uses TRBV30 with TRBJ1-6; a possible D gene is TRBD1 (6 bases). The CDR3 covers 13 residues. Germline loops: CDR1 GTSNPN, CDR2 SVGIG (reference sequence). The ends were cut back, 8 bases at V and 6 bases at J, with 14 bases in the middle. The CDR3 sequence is CAGNQGSNSPLHF. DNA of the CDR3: TGTGCCGGGAACCAGGGGTCTAATTCACCCCTCCACTTT.

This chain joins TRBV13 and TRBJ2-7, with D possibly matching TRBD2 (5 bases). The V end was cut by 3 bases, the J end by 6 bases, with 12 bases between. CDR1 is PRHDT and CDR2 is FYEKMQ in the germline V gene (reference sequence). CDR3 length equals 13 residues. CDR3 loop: CASSFRLRAEQYF. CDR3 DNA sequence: TGTGCCAGCAGCTTTAGGTTGAGGGCCGAGCAGTACTTC.